These 2 T cell receptor beta chains were all obtained from the same sample, sequenced in a study of T cells in Graves' hyperthyroidism and ophthalmopathy. Researchers took RNA transcripts and amplified the TCR beta CDR3 regions from them. First-round RT-PCR targeting the TCR CDR3 was performed with the HTBI primer set. TCRdb ran MiXCR on the multiplex PCR reads and lists one entry per CDR3 protein. The table has approximately 590,000 distinct CDR3 sequences, approximately 15% seen once. Sequenced input: blood. The receptors shown here come from a woman aged 25-40 years with Graves' hyperthyroidism.

About this clonotype: The conserved final phenylalanine or tryptophan is absent from the CDR3, which likely points to a read error. The rearrangement links TRBV3-1 to TRBJ2-7, with D possibly TRBD2 on 6 matching bases. The CDR3 is made up of 17 amino acids. Trimming pared 0 bases from V and 1 base from J, leaving 16 bases between. Germline V gives CDR1 LGHDT, CDR2 YNNKEL (reference sequence). The CDR3 reads CASSQDQSGVGSYEQYL. In DNA form, the CDR3 reads TGTGCCAGCAGCCAAGATCAGTCGGGGGTTGGGTCCTACGAGCAGTACCTC.

The table lists this clonotype with many counts. V gene TRBV12-3 or TRBV12-4 combines with J gene TRBJ2-3; 7 bases line up with TRBD2. Unmatched junction bases numbered 8, after V lost 5 bases and J lost 3 bases. The CDR3 covers 15 residues. CDR3 in DNA: TGTGCCAGCAGTCTCATAGCGGGCGGGACAGATACGCAGTATTTT. Its protein product is CASSLIAGGTDTQYF.